A single sample is the source of the 20 T cell receptor beta chains below, sequenced in a study of blood T cell repertoires in COVID-19. Sequenced by immunoSEQ multiplex PCR; TCRdb stores in-frame clones only, minus some. This sample has about 180,000 clones, with 84% found just once. Sequenced sample: peripheral blood. These receptors all stem from a human donor in a cohort sampled during active COVID-19.

The chain employs TRBV4-1 and TRBJ1-5; TRBD1 aligns across 8 bases. The CDR3 covers 16 residues. Germline V lookup: CDR1 MGHRA, CDR2 YSYEKL. V was clipped by 1 base and J by 7 bases; unmatched bases: 9. This CDR3 is CASSQAARQGLQPQHF. CDR3 nucleotides: TGCGCCAGCAGCCAAGCGGCGAGACAGGGGCTCCAGCCCCAGCATTTT.

This chain links TRBV5-8 with TRBJ1-3; 8 bases line up with TRBD1. V trimming: 4 bases; J trimming: 4 bases; junction bases outside the gene matches: 7. Germline CDR1 is SGHTS and CDR2 is YDEGEE. The CDR3 loop spans 15 amino acids. CDR3 DNA sequence: TGTGCCAGCAGCGCGCAGGGGGCCAAAGGAAACACCATATATTTT. Translating gives CASSAQGAKGNTIYF.

This clone has more than one count but fewer than ten. The chain is built from TRBV7-2 and TRBJ2-7; 7 bases agree with TRBD2. Germline CDR1 SGHTA, CDR2 FQGNSA. This CDR3 is built from 17 residues. V gave up 0 bases and J gave up 0 bases; unmatched junction bases: 8. CDR3 DNA: TGTGCCAGCAGCTTAGCGGGGCGCGGGGGTGGCTCCTACGAGCAGTACTTC. This translates into CASSLAGRGGGSYEQYF.

V gene TRBV7-9 combines with J gene TRBJ2-1; TRBD1 is a possible D gene (5 bases). Trimming pared 5 bases from V and 5 bases from J, leaving 7 bases between. This CDR3 region has 12 residues. CDR1 is SEHNR and CDR2 is FQNEAQ in the germline V gene (reference sequence). This chain's CDR3 is CASSQQDNEQFF. The CDR3 DNA sequence: TGTGCCAGCAGCCAACAGGACAATGAGCAGTTCTTC.

V gene TRBV4-1 combines with J gene TRBJ2-7; TRBD1 aligns across 10 bases. Germline assignment: CDR1 MGHRA and CDR2 YSYEKL. This CDR3 comprises 16 residues. The J segment lost 6 bases and the V segment lost 0 bases, leaving 8 bases of the junction unmatched. CDR3 DNA: TGCGCCAGCAGCCAAGATCGGGGACAGGGGTCGGTCGAGCAGTACTTC. This encodes CASSQDRGQGSVEQYF.

This chain links TRBV10-3 with TRBJ1-4, with 8 nucleotides matching TRBD1. Trimming cost V 6 bases and J 4 bases; bases outside gene matches: 7. The CDR3 consists of 15 residues. Per germline, CDR1 ENHRY and CDR2 SYGVKD. The CDR3 loop reads CAISDRGRVNEKLFF. CDR3 DNA sequence: TGTGCCATCAGCGACAGGGGCAGGGTTAATGAAAAACTGTTTTTT.

The chain combines TRBV25-1 with TRBJ2-1; a possible D gene is TRBD2 (5 bases). Trimming removed 7 bases at V and 2 bases at J, with 6 bases between. This CDR3 spans 12 amino acids. Germline values: CDR1 MGHDK, CDR2 SYGVNS. The CDR3 coding sequence is TGTGCCAGCACCGGGGCCTACAATGAGCAGTTCTTC. Amino acid sequence: CASTGAYNEQFF. Full variable domain (remainder filled in from reference TRBV25-1 and TRBJ2-1): EADIYQTPRYLVIGTGKKITLECSQTMGHDKMYWYQQDPGMELHLIHYSYGVNSTEKGDLSSESTVSRIRTEHFPLTLESARPSHTSQYLCASTGAYNEQFFGPGTRLTVL.

This clone was counted once. CDR3 loop: CAISSGGAHEQYF. Written as DNA, the CDR3 is TGTGCCATCAGTAGCGGGGGGGCCCACGAGCAGTACTTC. This chain connects TRBV3-1 (or the pseudogene TRBV3-2) to TRBJ2-7, with 11 bases fitting TRBD2. Losses at the gene ends were 10 bases for V and 5 bases for J; bases not matched to a gene: 7. The germline gives CDR1 LGHDT, CDR2 YNNKEL (reference sequence). The CDR3 consists of 13 residues.

The chain links TRBV7-3 to TRBJ2-1; a weak D match, TRBD1 (6 bases). V gave up 5 bases and J gave up 2 bases, with 16 bases separating them. The CDR3 is 16 residues long. Germline V lookup: CDR1 SGHTA, CDR2 FQGTGA. CDR3 bases: TGTGCCAGCAGCCAACAGGCTGGGGGCCCCTACAATGAGCAGTTCTTC. The encoded protein is CASSQQAGGPYNEQFF.

This chain connects TRBV5-4 to TRBJ1-2; 8 bases agree with TRBD1. The CDR3 extends over 13 amino acids. Germline-derived CDR1 and CDR2 are SGHNT and YYREEE (reference sequence). Unmatched junction bases numbered 5, after V lost 3 bases and J lost 7 bases. This CDR3 is CASSSTGVGGYTF. CDR3 sequence (DNA): TGTGCCAGCAGCTCGACAGGGGTGGGTGGCTACACCTTC.

This chain joins TRBV5-8 and TRBJ1-4; 7 positions agree with TRBD1. The V segment lost 4 bases and the J segment 4 bases; nucleotides outside the gene matches: 4. There are 14 residues in the CDR3. CDR1 is SGHTS and CDR2 is YDEGEE in the germline V gene. The CDR3 here is CASSPGTDNEKLFF. The CDR3 DNA sequence: TGTGCCAGCAGCCCGGGGACAGATAATGAAAAACTGTTTTTT.

The chain recombines TRBV5-6 with TRBJ1-2; 7 bases line up with TRBD1. Losses at the gene ends were 5 bases for V and 5 bases for J; bases not matched to a gene: 6. Germline-derived CDR1 and CDR2 are SGHDT and YYEEEE. CDR3 length equals 13 residues. Here the CDR3 reads CASSPRGRYGYTF. The CDR3 coding sequence is TGTGCCAGCAGTCCCAGGGGGAGGTATGGCTACACCTTC. The complete variable domain, with remaining parts taken from reference TRBV5-6 and TRBJ1-2, reads DAGVTQSPTHLIKTRGQQVTLRCSPKSGHDTVSWYQQALGQGPQFIFQYYEEEERQRGNFPDRFSGHQFPNYSSELNVNALLLGDSALYLCASSPRGRYGYTFGSGTRLTVV.

This clone has a handful of counts. Other DNA sequences within the sample encode an identical CDR3. The V and J genes are TRBV5-1 and TRBJ2-7, with 8 bases fitting TRBD1. The CDR3 loop spans 13 amino acids. The germline V gene encodes CDR1 SGHRS and CDR2 YFSETQ. Losses at the gene ends were 1 base for V and 3 bases for J; bases not matched to a gene: 0. CDR3 coding DNA: TGCGCCAGCAGCTTGACAGGGGGCTACGAGCAGTACTTC. Translated: CASSLTGGYEQYF.

The CDR3 spells CASSPWTGGTEAFF. DNA for the CDR3: TGTGCCAGTAGCCCTTGGACAGGGGGCACTGAAGCTTTCTTT. The genes are TRBV19 and TRBJ1-1; TRBD1 aligns across 10 bases. The CDR3 runs 14 residues. Germline trimming cut 6 bases from V and 4 bases from J; bases unmatched to any gene: 5. The germline V gene encodes CDR1 LNHDA and CDR2 SQIVND (reference sequence).

This chain uses TRBV12-3 or TRBV12-4 with TRBJ2-5; TRBD1 matches 8 bases. The CDR3 sequence is 13 residues long. Germline trimming cut 8 bases from V and 4 bases from J; bases unmatched to any gene: 6. The CDR3 DNA is TGTGCCAGCTCAGGACAGGGCGGAGAGACCCAGTACTTC. It yields the protein CASSGQGGETQYF.

This clone was seen a handful of times. The rearrangement links TRBV9 to TRBJ1-6; 7 bases align to TRBD1. The CDR3 extends over 14 amino acids. Germline V gene sequence: CDR1 SGDLS, CDR2 YYNGEE. V shed 3 bases and J 9 bases; nucleotides not matched to a gene: 6. CDR3 DNA sequence: TGTGCCAGCAGCGAACAGGGGATTAGTTCACCCCTCCACTTT. Protein sequence: CASSEQGISSPLHF.

V usage is TRBV6-4 and J usage is TRBJ1-2; TRBD1 matches at 9 bases. Germline loops: CDR1 MRHNA, CDR2 SNTAGT. This CDR3 is 15 amino acids long. The ends lost 7 bases at V and 3 bases at J; junction bases unmatched: 9. CDR3 nucleotide sequence: TGTGCCAGCAAACCGGGACAGGGAGGCGACTATGGCTACACCTTC. Its protein product is CASKPGQGGDYGYTF.

This clone was seen a few times. The chain carries TRBV4-1 and TRBJ2-5, with a possible D match to TRBD1 (6 bases). V was clipped by 1 base and J by 6 bases, with 15 bases between them. Germline V gene sequence: CDR1 MGHRA, CDR2 YSYEKL. There are 15 residues in the CDR3. The CDR3 sequence is CASSQVRGNRQTQYF. In DNA form, the CDR3 reads TGCGCCAGCAGCCAAGTCAGGGGTAATCGGCAGACCCAGTACTTC.

The CDR3 reads CASRPAGQGARKGFQFF. In DNA form, the CDR3 reads TGTGCCAGCCGACCAGCCGGGCAGGGGGCGCGTAAAGGGTTTCAGTTCTTC. The V call is TRBV7-8, the J call TRBJ2-1, with 8 bases fitting TRBD1. The CDR3 runs to 17 residues. The germline V gene has CDR1 SGHVS and CDR2 FQNEAQ. The V segment lost 8 bases and the J segment 13 bases; nucleotides outside the gene matches: 25.

V gene TRBV13 combines with J gene TRBJ2-2; 7 nucleotides agree with TRBD1. Germline V gene sequence: CDR1 PRHDT, CDR2 FYEKMQ (reference sequence). This CDR3 region has 15 residues. V lost 5 bases and J lost 4; bases outside the gene matches: 7. The CDR3 sequence: CASSPRGQTTGELFF. CDR3 coding DNA: TGTGCCAGCAGCCCCCGGGGACAGACCACCGGGGAGCTGTTTTTT.